This TCR beta chain was documented in a study of cytomegalovirus exposure and HLA in healthy donors. Per the germline V gene, CDR1 is LNHNV and CDR2 is YYDKDF (reference sequence). This CDR3 has 14 amino acids. The V gene lost 1 base and the J gene lost 2 bases, with 9 bases spanning the gap. About this clone: The antigen is unknown.

PCR employed 60 Vbeta and 13 Jbeta primers. Method: immunoSEQ multiplex PCR; TCRdb's copy keeps in-frame clones and lacks some. The sample table sets out some 75,000 clones. Points from the study as a whole: In vitro checks showed that a few CMV-associated chains really do target CMV antigens. Donors belonging to an Asian-associated ancestry cluster reportedly showed fewer N-insertions in productive TCRs than the approximately 690-donor mean, according to what a later analysis found.

This sequence joins TRBV15 and TRBJ2-7, with no clear D. Input material: PBMCs. This receptor was identified in a man aged 35 to 55 in good health and CMV-seronegative. The CDR3 bases are TGTGCCACCAGCAGAGTTTCTAAAACCTACGAGCAGTACTTC. It specifies CATSRVSKTYEQYF.